This is a list of T cell receptor beta chains from one sample in a study of T cell repertoires in cytomegalovirus infection. Their cognate antigens are unknown. TCRdb called the reads again in MiXCR, with one record for every CDR3 protein. The repertoire consists of around 900,000 distinct CDR3 sequences, with approximately 30% occurring once and the leading ten covering roughly an eighth. The sample here was cultured CD8+ T cells from PBMCs, taken from culture after CMV antigen stimulation. All receptors derive from a human donor in good health (CMV status not recorded). Some clones in this sample may be carry-over from other donors' samples. Each CDR3 is given with its conserved first and last residue. The order of the fields is D gene, V gene, J gene, clone size, CDR3 DNA, CDR3 protein. A D gene is named only where the DNA matches it firmly. Size is omitted from some rows. Given values are once, few, many or a class for expanded clones.

TRBD2,TRBV7-2,TRBJ2-1,few,TGTGCCAGCAGCGAGAGACTAGCGGGGGGGCGTCAGGGTGAGCAGTTCTTC,CASSERLAGGRQGEQFF
TRBD1,TRBV5-8,TRBJ1-5,few,TGTGCCAGCAGCTTGGTTGGCAGGGGGCGCCGAGGACAGCCCCAGCATTTT,CASSLVGRGRRGQPQHF
.,TRBV2,TRBJ1-2,many,TGTGCCAGCAGTGAATTAGGAGGGAACTATGGCTACACCTTC,CASSELGGNYGYTF
.,TRBV2,TRBJ2-1,.,TGTGCCAGCAGGGAAAGAAAGAATGATGAGCAGTTCTTC,CASRERKNDEQFF
.,TRBV27,TRBJ2-1,.,TGTGCCAGCAGTTTACCCGGGGTACTAGCCTACAATGAGCAGTTCTTC,CASSLPGVLAYNEQFF
TRBD1,TRBV7-9,TRBJ1-3,few,TGTGCCAGCATTCCTCTCGGGGACAGGGCCGCTGGAAACACCATATATTTT,CASIPLGDRAAGNTIYF
.,TRBV7-9,TRBJ2-2,many,TGTGCCAGCAGACCTCTGGACGGGTCGAACACCGGGGAGCTGTTTTTT,CASRPLDGSNTGELFF
.,TRBV2,TRBJ2-7,.,TGTGCCAGTTGCGGGGGCCCCTACGAGCAGTACTTC,CASCGGPYEQYF
.,TRBV7-9,TRBJ2-3,.,TGTGCCAGCAGCCCAACAGGACTCCTAGGTCCAGATACGCAGTATTTT,CASSPTGLLGPDTQYF
.,TRBV10-3,TRBJ1-2,.,TGTGCCATCAGTGAACGTGGGTTCCACACCTTC,CAISERGFHTF
TRBD1,TRBV6-6,TRBJ1-2,.,TGTGCCAGCAGTGAGTACAGGGGCAAGGACGGCTACACCTTC,CASSEYRGKDGYTF
.,TRBV7-9,TRBJ1-2,many,TGTGCCAGCAGCTTGGCAGGGGATGTCAGTGACTACCACTTC,CASSLAGDVSDYHF
.,TRBV28,TRBJ1-6,.,TGTGCCAGCAGTTTATTCGGATCCCGAAATTCACCCCTCCACTTT,CASSLFGSRNSPLHF
.,TRBV6-6,TRBJ1-2,few,TGTGCCAGCAGTCCCACTCCAACGTATGGCTACACCTTC,CASSPTPTYGYTF
TRBD1,TRBV12-3/TRBV12-4,TRBJ2-4,once,TGTGCCAGCAGTCGGGACAGGGGATACAAAAACATTCAGTACTTC,CASSRDRGYKNIQYF
TRBD2,TRBV4-2,TRBJ2-2,.,TGTGCCAGCAGGCTCACTAGCGGGCCCACCGGGGAGCTGTTTTTT,CASRLTSGPTGELFF
.,TRBV6-2/TRBV6-3,TRBJ2-1,few,TGTGCCAGCAGTTATGGATCGATACTGAATGAGCAGTTCTTC,CASSYGSILNEQFF
.,TRBV6-2/TRBV6-3,TRBJ1-1,few,TGTGCCAGCATCCGAAGGGGGGGGCAGCGGAACACTGAAGCTTTCTTT,CASIRRGGQRNTEAFF
.,TRBV27,TRBJ2-1,many,TGTGCCAGCAGTCCAGGGACGGTATACAATGAGCAGTTCTTC,CASSPGTVYNEQFF
.,TRBV6-2/TRBV6-3,TRBJ1-1,few,TGTGCCAGCAGTTACTCGAAGGCGAAGAGGGATCAGAACACTGAAGCTTTCTTT,CASSYSKAKRDQNTEAFF
.,TRBV7-9,TRBJ1-1,.,TGTGCCAGCAGCTTAGCCGGGAGGGGTGACACTGAAGCTTTCTTT,CASSLAGRGDTEAFF
.,TRBV27,TRBJ2-1,.,TGTGCCAGCAGTCCAACTACCTACGCCTACAATGAGCAGTTCTTC,CASSPTTYAYNEQFF
.,TRBV6-6,TRBJ2-7,many,TGTGCCAGCAGGGACTCCTACGAGCAGTACTTC,CASRDSYEQYF
TRBD2,TRBV10-3,TRBJ2-1,once,TGTGCCATCAGTGAGGTATTAGCGGGGGGGCCCTACAATGAGCAGTTCTTC,CAISEVLAGGPYNEQFF
TRBD1,TRBV10-3,TRBJ1-2,.,TGTGCCATCATGACAGGGGATCATGGCTACACCTTC,CAIMTGDHGYTF
.,TRBV27,TRBJ2-1,few,TGTGCCAGCAGTTTCCTTGGGACACCACCCTACAATGAGCAGTTCTTC,CASSFLGTPPYNEQFF
.,TRBV12-5,TRBJ2-2,.,TGTGCTAGTGGTTTGCGGGTAGGGGAGCTGTTTTTT,CASGLRVGELFF
.,TRBV2,TRBJ1-2,.,TGTGTCACTCCAAAGGGGACGGCGGGTGGCTACACCTTC,CVTPKGTAGGYTF